The 5 T cell receptor beta chains below were found in one sample sequenced in a study of blood T cell repertoires in COVID-19. Sequencing was performed with immunoSEQ multiplex PCR; in TCRdb, only in-frame clones are kept and a portion is missing. The sample yields over 250,000 clones, 70% to 90% seen once. The specimen was peripheral blood. The receptors originated from a woman in her 70s with acute or convalescent COVID-19.

The rearrangement joins TRBV19 to TRBJ1-1; tentative D call: TRBD1 (5 bases). There are 14 residues in the CDR3. Germline assignment: CDR1 LNHDA and CDR2 SQIVND (reference sequence). The V end was cut by 5 bases, the J end by 0 bases, with 10 bases between. CDR3 loop: CASSSQGLNTEAFF. For the CDR3, the DNA is TGTGCCAGTAGTTCCCAGGGTTTGAACACTGAAGCTTTCTTT.

The CDR3 protein is CASRGQAYEQYF. CDR3 DNA: TGCGCCAGCAGGGGACAGGCCTACGAGCAGTACTTC. This chain joins TRBV10-2 and TRBJ2-7; 8 nucleotides align to TRBD1. Trimming at V came to 6 bases and at J to 2 bases, leaving 0 bases not matched to a gene. The CDR3 loop spans 12 amino acids. The germline V gene encodes CDR1 WSHSY and CDR2 SAAADI.

This clone was counted between two and nine times. The gene calls are TRBV7-8 and TRBJ1-4; 7 nucleotides line up with TRBD1. Losses at the gene ends were 1 base for V and 5 bases for J; bases not matched to a gene: 7. This CDR3 is built from 16 residues. CDR1 is SGHVS and CDR2 is FQNEAQ in the germline V gene. CDR3 coding DNA: TGTGCCAGCAGCTTAGGCCTGACAGGGCGGAATGAAAAACTGTTTTTT. The encoded protein is CASSLGLTGRNEKLFF.

The chain carries TRBV5-1 and TRBJ2-1; D ambiguous. Trimming cost V 3 bases and J 4 bases, with 11 bases left between them. This CDR3 comprises 14 residues. In germline, CDR1 is SGHRS, CDR2 YFSETQ. This CDR3 reads CASSSAPQYNEQFF. CDR3 DNA sequence: TGCGCCAGCAGCTCTGCCCCCCAGTACAATGAGCAGTTCTTC.

The chain recombines TRBV27 with TRBJ2-3, with D uncertain. Trimming pared 6 bases from V and 3 bases from J, leaving 13 bases between. The V gene's germline CDR1 is MNHEY and CDR2 SMNVEV (reference sequence). The length of the CDR3 is 14 residues. The CDR3 sequence: CASRPRYATDTQYF. The CDR3 DNA reads as TGTGCCAGCAGACCGCGGTATGCGACAGATACGCAGTATTTT.